This entry features one T cell receptor beta chain sequence. Its antigen is not identified. Profiled with immunoSEQ multiplex PCR; TCRdb holds only in-frame clones, not every one. The profile shows roughly 62,000 clones, over 80% of them singletons. This record comes from a study of OX40 agonist ivuxolimab in advanced cancers. Germline CDR1 SGHRS, CDR2 YFSETQ. V gave up 6 bases and J gave up 4 bases, with 12 bases separating them. This CDR3 comprises 13 residues. Findings and caveats of the study: CD8+ T cells were the subset that, on average, had more expanded clones than CD4+.

The chain uses TRBV5-1 and TRBJ2-3; no clear D gene. Specimen: CD4+ or CD8+ T cells sorted from blood, collected in a trial of the OX40 agonist ivuxolimab. The source of this sequence is an adult with an advanced solid tumor such as melanoma, head and neck, liver or kidney cancer. The CDR3 protein is CASTITGSDTQYF. CDR3 DNA sequence: TGCGCCAGCACCATTACCGGGTCAGATACGCAGTATTTT.